Sequencing of this TCR beta chain was carried out in a study of shared clonotypes between healthy human individuals. Healthy HIV-negative adults with no recent acute infections or vaccinations were recruited as donors. Caucasian adults residing in Nashville, Tennessee made up all the donors. The trim removed 7 bases at V and 9 bases at J, leaving 14 bases unmatched. Germline-derived CDR1 and CDR2 are LNHDA and SQIVND (reference sequence). The CDR3 runs to 14 residues. Method: immunoSEQ multiplex PCR; TCRdb's copy keeps in-frame clones and lacks some. The sample includes roughly 1,600,000 clones, 98% seen only once; the top ten take over 0.3%. Study-level points and caveats: Incomplete sequencing of sorted subsets was indicated by rarefaction despite large depth.

On this clone: Its antigen is currently unknown.

What was sequenced was naive CD4+ T cells sorted from blood. Stated subset: CD45RA+ positively selected. This TCR derives from a young man in good health. This chain joins TRBV19 and TRBJ1-1, with 7 positions matching TRBD1. CDR3 DNA sequence: TGTGCCAGTATTCCCCACGACAGGGCGATAAAAGCTTTCTTT. This encodes CASIPHDRAIKAFF.